This T cell receptor beta chain was obtained from a study of cytomegalovirus exposure and HLA in healthy donors. Study-wide background: The approximately 670 first-cohort repertoires and the roughly 120 validation repertoires shared the same platform, a later analysis reported. Study-level results: The authors listed around 150 TCR beta chains as cytomegalovirus-associated.

About this clone itself: No antigen is known for it.

Trimming took off 2 bases at V and 10 bases at J, with 8 bases between the two ends. The CDR3 spans 11 residues. Germline V gene lookup returns CDR1 SGHTA and CDR2 FQGNSA. Using immunoSEQ multiplex PCR, the repertoire was profiled, and TCRdb retains in-frame clones only, with some absent. The sample has about 160,000 clones, about nine tenths seen once; the top ten hold 4% to 5%. The TCR was taken from a man younger than 30 in good health and CMV-seropositive. This chain joins TRBV7-2 and TRBJ1-1, with a possible D match to TRBD1 (5 bases). The sequenced sample was PBMCs. CDR3 nucleotide sequence: TGTGCCAGCAGCTTACAGGGAAGAGCTTTCTTT. Residues: CASSLQGRAFF.